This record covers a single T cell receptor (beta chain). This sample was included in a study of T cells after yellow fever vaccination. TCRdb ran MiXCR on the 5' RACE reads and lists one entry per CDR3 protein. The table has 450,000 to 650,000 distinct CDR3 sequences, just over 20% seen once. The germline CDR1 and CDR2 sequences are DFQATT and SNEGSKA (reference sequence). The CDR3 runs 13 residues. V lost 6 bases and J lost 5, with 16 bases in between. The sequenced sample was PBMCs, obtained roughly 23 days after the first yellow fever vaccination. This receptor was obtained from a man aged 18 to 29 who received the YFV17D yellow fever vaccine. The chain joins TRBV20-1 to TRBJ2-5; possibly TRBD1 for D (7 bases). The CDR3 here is CSAADRDLETQYF. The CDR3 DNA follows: TGCAGTGCAGCCGACAGGGACTTGGAGACCCAGTACTTC.